This TCR beta chain was obtained from a study of cytomegalovirus exposure and HLA in healthy donors. Primers for the PCR totalled 60 Vbeta and 13 Jbeta. The method was immunoSEQ multiplex PCR; TCRdb's version includes in-frame clones alone and lacks a portion of them. The sample has 89,000 or so clones; 60% to 80% are singletons. From germline, CDR1 is SGHTA and CDR2 FQGNSA. The length of the CDR3 is 14 residues. V gave up 5 bases and J gave up 8 bases; unmatched junction bases: 9. The origin of this receptor is a boy younger than 18 in good health and CMV-seronegative. The J gene is TRBJ1-5, the V gene TRBV7-2; 7 bases fit TRBD1. The sample was PBMCs. The CDR3 DNA is TGTGCCAGCAGCCTCGTAGGGGGCGTTAAGCCCCAGCATTTT. It encodes CASSLVGGVKPQHF.